The entry that follows covers one T cell receptor (beta chain) sequence. Its specificity is unknown. The record originates from a study of OX40 agonist ivuxolimab in advanced cancers. Study background: Clinicians treated patients with ivuxolimab, an agonistic anti-OX40 (CD134) antibody. Dose-escalation subjects each had hepatocellular carcinoma, melanoma, renal cell or head and neck cancer.

Regarding the study as a whole: Individuals who were partial responders at 0.1-3.0 mg/kg had clonal expansion that ranked among the lowest.

The assay was immunoSEQ multiplex PCR, and TCRdb's table has in-frame clones only and misses some. The table lists approximately 76,000 clones, around 85% of them singletons, with approximately 5.5% in the top ten. The sequencing used CD4+ or CD8+ T cells sorted from blood, collected in a trial of the OX40 agonist ivuxolimab. The clonotype originates from an adult with an advanced solid tumor such as melanoma, head and neck, liver or kidney cancer.

In DNA, the CDR3 is TGCGCCAGCAGTGGTAAAAGAGGGAGCGAGCAGTACTTC. This sequence encodes CASSGKRGSEQYF. This chain joins TRBV10-1 and TRBJ2-7, with a possible D match to TRBD2 (5 bases). CDR1 and CDR2 from the germline V gene are WNHNN and SYGVQD (reference sequence). The V gene lost 4 bases and the J gene lost 6 bases, with 13 bases spanning the gap. This CDR3 contains 13 residues.